This T cell receptor beta chain was sequenced for a study of T cells expressing NK-cell markers. Using the 5' RACE reads, TCRdb records one entry per CDR3 protein without DNA. This sample contains hundreds of thousands of distinct CDR3 sequences. This CDR3 region has 17 residues. Per the germline V gene, CDR1 is ENHRY and CDR2 is SYGVKD. V gene TRBV10-3 combines with J gene TRBJ2-1; TCRdb indicates TRBD1, and absent DNA this call remains unverified. Sequencing was done on a sample of blood T cells: a sorted CD56 or NKG2C T cell subset, CD4+ or CD8+ T cells, or bulk PBMC T cells (not recorded which). This sequence was found in a man in his late teens or twenties in good health. This CDR3 reads CAISEPGQDFGYNEQFF.